The 14 T cell receptor beta chains reported below all come from one sample, sequenced in a study of T cells in Graves' hyperthyroidism and ophthalmopathy (dated by TCRdb to the late 2010s). Libraries were built with multiplex PCR. Data came from an Illumina HiSeq 2000. Amplification of TCR beta CDR3 regions was carried out from RNA transcripts. A first-round RT-PCR of the TCR CDR3 used the HTBI primer set with the Qiagen OneStep RT-PCR kit. Clones were called with MiXCR by TCRdb after fastp trimmed the public reads at Q25, and only in-frame beta chains were retained. Every distinct CDR3 protein forms one entry, paired with its most common genes and DNA. A total of around 300,000 distinct CDR3 sequences appear in this sample, approximately 15% of them only once. In total, the top ten clones hold around 25% of the sample. Sequencing was performed on blood. The receptors were sampled from a woman in her 30s with Graves' hyperthyroidism.

This clonotype has ten or more counts. The chain carries TRBV28 and TRBJ1-2; 10 nucleotides align to TRBD1. CDR3 length: 14 residues. V was clipped by 4 bases and J by 4 bases; unmatched bases: 3. Germline loops: CDR1 MDHEN, CDR2 SYDVKM. The CDR3 bases are TGTGCCAGCAGTTCAGGACAGGGGGGCTATGGCTACACCTTC. Protein sequence: CASSSGQGGYGYTF.

The table lists this clonotype with a few counts. This chain's CDR3 is CASSPHVEREVPYF. CDR3 DNA: TGTGCCAGCAGTCCCCATGTGGAGCGGGAGGTACCGTACTTC. This rearrangement joins TRBV28 to TRBJ2-5; TRBD2 aligns across 9 bases. The junction had 14 bases not matched to a gene; V was cut back by 5 bases and J by 13 bases. CDR3 length: 14 amino acids. Germline lookup yields CDR1 MDHEN and CDR2 SYDVKM.

The V call is TRBV5-6, the J call TRBJ1-2, with D unclear. CDR3 size: 11 residues. From germline, CDR1 is SGHDT and CDR2 YYEEEE. Trimming removed 0 bases at V and 8 bases at J, with 5 bases between. CDR3 loop: CASSLAEGYTF. The CDR3 DNA follows: TGTGCCAGCAGCTTGGCCGAGGGCTACACCTTC. Looking up the rest from reference TRBV5-6 and TRBJ1-2 gives the full variable domain: DAGVTQSPTHLIKTRGQQVTLRCSPKSGHDTVSWYQQALGQGPQFIFQYYEEEERQRGNFPDRFSGHQFPNYSSELNVNALLLGDSALYLCASSLAEGYTFGSGTRLTVV.

The chain has TRBV18 and TRBJ2-7; 12 positions agree with TRBD1. This CDR3 is 14 amino acids long. The germline V gene has CDR1 KGHSH and CDR2 LQKENI. Trimming cost V 8 bases and J 6 bases; bases outside gene matches: 8. The CDR3 nucleotides read TGTGCCAGCCTTCCGGGACAGGGGGCTGGCGAGCAGTACTTC. It encodes CASLPGQGAGEQYF.

This clonotype has ten or more counts. This chain connects TRBV7-8 to TRBJ1-1, with a possible D match to TRBD1 (6 bases). V shed 1 base and J shed 11 bases, with 20 bases lying between them. Germline CDR1 and CDR2: SGHVS and FQNEAQ. This CDR3 contains 15 residues. CDR3 sequence reads: CASSLGFPGGGPAFF. The CDR3 bases are TGTGCCAGCAGCTTAGGTTTCCCGGGCGGGGGGCCGGCTTTCTTT.

In its sample, this clonotype was seen a few times. This chain connects TRBV2 to TRBJ2-7; 10 positions match TRBD1. V was clipped by 6 bases and J by 0 bases; unmatched bases: 2. From germline, CDR1 is SNHLY and CDR2 FYNNEI. CDR3 length: 14 amino acids. In nucleotides, the CDR3 is TGTGCCAGCAGGGGACAGGGGCACTCCTACGAGCAGTACTTC. Translating it yields CASRGQGHSYEQYF.

This clonotype was found a few times. This chain uses TRBV28 with TRBJ1-2, with D possibly being TRBD1 (6 bases). Germline assignment: CDR1 MDHEN and CDR2 SYDVKM. The length of the CDR3 is 15 residues. The V and J ends lost 8 bases and 8 bases respectively, with 24 bases between them. The DNA of the CDR3 is TGTGCCAGCCGGACAGCTTCCGAGGGGAGTTGGGGCTACACCTTC. Its translation: CASRTASEGSWGYTF.

This clonotype was observed at least ten times. V gene TRBV4-1 combines with J gene TRBJ2-7; D is possibly TRBD2 (6 bases). The V gene's germline CDR1 is MGHRA and CDR2 YSYEKL. V lost 3 bases and J 2 bases, leaving 11 bases between the germline ends. The CDR3 has 14 amino acids. CDR3 bases: TGCGCCAGCAGCCAGGTAGCGGATACCTACGAGCAGTACTTC. The encoded protein is CASSQVADTYEQYF.

V usage is TRBV4-2 and J usage is TRBJ2-7, with D tentatively TRBD1 (8 bases). Trimming took 4 bases from V and 2 from J, leaving 18 bases between them. Germline lookup yields CDR1 LGHNA and CDR2 YNFKEQ. CDR3 length equals 16 residues. CDR3 coding DNA: TGTGCCAGCAGCCGCGTGGACAGGGAGGGAACCTACGAGCAGTACTTC. This translates into CASSRVDREGTYEQYF.

This clonotype was seen at least ten times. The V gene is TRBV3-1, the J gene TRBJ2-1; D is unclear. This CDR3 is built from 15 residues. Germline V gene lookup returns CDR1 LGHDT and CDR2 YNNKEL (reference sequence). V was shortened by 4 bases and J by 0 bases, with 10 bases between the two germline ends. CDR3 nucleotides: TGTGCCAGCAGCCGGCAGCCTGCCTCCTACAATGAGCAGTTCTTC. Its translation: CASSRQPASYNEQFF.

The sample holds many counts of this clonotype. V is TRBV6-2 or TRBV6-3 and J is TRBJ2-7; 11 bases fit TRBD2. Germline loops: CDR1 MNHEY, CDR2 SVGEGT. Unmatched junction bases numbered 3, after V lost 2 bases and J lost 3 bases. The CDR3 is made up of 15 amino acids. The CDR3 nucleotides read TGTGCCAGCAGTTACCCCGGGACTAGCGGCTACGAGCAGTACTTC. Translation gives CASSYPGTSGYEQYF.

This chain links TRBV6-1 with TRBJ1-6; TRBD1 matches 10 bases. There are 15 residues in the CDR3. Per the germline V gene, CDR1 is MNHNS and CDR2 is SASEGT. J was trimmed by 9 bases and V by 6 bases; bases with no gene match: 8. The CDR3 nucleotides read TGTGCCAGCAGGGACCCGGGACAGGGGTCTTCACCCCTCCACTTT. Translation gives CASRDPGQGSSPLHF.

This clonotype was seen at least ten times. The chain couples TRBV20-1 to TRBJ2-3; D gene unclear. Trimming pared 3 bases from V and 3 bases from J, leaving 13 bases between. CDR3 size: 14 residues. Germline lookup yields CDR1 DFQATT and CDR2 SNEGSKA (reference sequence). The CDR3 spells CSARVWDKTDTQYF. The DNA for the CDR3 is TGCAGTGCTAGGGTTTGGGATAAAACAGATACGCAGTATTTT.

This clonotype was picked up many times. This chain's CDR3 is CATLAGEKYEQYF. CDR3 in DNA: TGTGCCACCTTAGCGGGAGAGAAATACGAGCAGTACTTC. This chain joins TRBV28 and TRBJ2-7; 9 bases align to TRBD2. Per germline, CDR1 MDHEN and CDR2 SYDVKM. The junction had 8 bases not matched to a gene; V was cut back by 10 bases and J by 4 bases. CDR3 size: 13 residues.